These 26 T cell receptor beta chains were sequenced from one sample in a study. TCRdb called the 5' RACE reads again in MiXCR, with one record for every CDR3 protein. The table has about 10,000 distinct CDR3 sequences, about 30% seen once; the top ten hold approximately 4.3%. The sequencing input was naive CD4+ T cells sorted from a lymph node. Regarding subset: naive CD4+ T cells, CD4+CD45RA+CD25-. The receptors shown here come from a female donor with breast cancer.

There are a few counts of this clonotype. One junction end does not reproduce the germline sequence, and a read error may be involved. The chain joins TRBV11-2 to TRBJ2-5; D tentatively fits TRBD1 or TRBD2 (5 bases each). The CDR3 has 16 amino acids. CDR1 and CDR2 from the germline V gene are SGHAT and FQNNGV. The chain's CDR3 is CASSFQPGTQGETQYF. CDR3 nucleotides: TGTGCCAGCAGCTTTCAACCGGGAACCCAAGGGGAGACGCAGTACTTC.

This clonotype is large. CDR3 region: CASSLRLVAGDWDEQFF. The CDR3 DNA is TGTGCCAGCAGCTTGCGTTTGGTAGCGGGAGATTGGGATGAGCAGTTCTTC. The chain has TRBV5-6 and TRBJ2-1, with 9 positions matching TRBD2. CDR1 and CDR2 (germline): SGHDT, YYEEEE. J gave up 8 bases and V 1 base, and 13 bases lay outside the gene matches. CDR3 length: 17 residues.

This clonotype was picked up many times. This chain connects TRBV20-1 to TRBJ1-2, with D possibly TRBD1 on 6 matching bases. This CDR3 comprises 14 residues. CDR1 DFQATT and CDR2 SNEGSKA come from the germline V gene (reference sequence). The germline V and J ends were trimmed by 6 bases and 0 bases, with 14 bases remaining between them. The CDR3 reads CSATTGLANYGYTF. CDR3 in DNA: TGCAGTGCGACCACAGGGTTAGCTAACTATGGCTACACCTTC.

In its sample, this clonotype was seen many times. The V and J genes are TRBV27 and TRBJ1-6, with 7 positions matching TRBD1. CDR3 length equals 15 residues. CDR1 MNHEY and CDR2 SMNVEV come from the germline V gene (reference sequence). The J segment lost 6 bases and the V segment lost 3 bases, leaving 5 bases of the junction unmatched. The CDR3: CASSLTGLGNSPLHF. DNA of the CDR3: TGTGCCAGCAGTTTGACAGGGCTTGGTAATTCACCCCTCCACTTT.

This clonotype was seen a few times. The chain recombines TRBV24-1 with TRBJ2-1; D perhaps matches TRBD2 (6 bases). V lost 6 bases and J lost 3, with 14 bases in between. Germline V gene lookup returns CDR1 KGHDR and CDR2 SFDVKD. The CDR3 spans 15 residues. Here the CDR3 DNA reads TGTGCCACCAGTCCCGGGGGAAATGTCTACAATGAGCAGTTCTTC. Its protein product is CATSPGGNVYNEQFF.

The chain recombines TRBV5-4 with TRBJ1-2; D remains unclear. Germline V CDR1 and CDR2: SGHNT, YYREEE (reference sequence). V shed 4 bases and J shed 8 bases, with 21 bases lying between them. This CDR3 contains 15 residues. Written as DNA, the CDR3 is TGTGCCAGCAGCCGCGACATTGCGGCTTCGCGAGGCTACACCTTC. Translating gives CASSRDIAASRGYTF.

Worth noting for this clonotype: One end of the junction is discordant with germline, which a read error may explain. The chain employs TRBV6-1 and TRBJ2-1, with D hard to call. CDR1 is MNHNS, CDR2 SASEGT, per germline. This CDR3 contains 16 residues. The CDR3 is CASSQPAEFSHNEQFF. In DNA, the CDR3 is TGTGCCAGCAGCCAACCGGCCGAGTTCTCCCACAATGAGCAGTTCTTC.

Comments on this clonotype: A much bigger clone sits one base away, suggesting this may be a read error. The chain employs TRBV11-2 and TRBJ1-1, with D possibly TRBD1 on 5 matching bases. Trimming shortened V by 1 base and J by 5 bases, and 14 bases separated the two germline ends. The germline V gene encodes CDR1 SGHAT and CDR2 FQNNGV. The CDR3 totals 15 residues. The CDR3 nucleotides are TGTGCCAGCAGCTTAGCGGTTAGGGGTCGGACTGAAGCTTTCTTT. Translated: CASSLAVRGRTEAFF.

Relative to its sample, this clonotype is medium-sized (0.01 to 0.1%). CDR3 in DNA: TGCAGTGCTAACCGGGACATTCCTCCCTACGAGCAGTACTTC. Protein sequence: CSANRDIPPYEQYF. V gene TRBV20-1 combines with J gene TRBJ2-7, with D perhaps TRBD1 (6 bases). V gave up 4 bases and J gave up 2 bases, with 15 bases separating them. Germline V gives CDR1 DFQATT, CDR2 SNEGSKA (reference sequence). This CDR3 contains 14 residues.

This clonotype showed up many times. The V gene is TRBV20-1, the J gene TRBJ2-3; D might be TRBD2 (7 bases). Germline V CDR1 and CDR2: DFQATT, SNEGSKA (reference sequence). V shed 7 bases and J shed 4 bases, with 12 bases lying between them. This CDR3 comprises 12 residues. DNA for the CDR3: TGCAGTGGAGGGGGGGCGGCAGATACGCAGTATTTT. As protein: CSGGGAADTQYF.

In this sample, this clonotype turned up many times. The chain uses TRBV12-3 or TRBV12-4 and TRBJ2-1; D remains ambiguous. The CDR3 consists of 13 residues. The V end was cut by 5 bases, the J end by 9 bases, with 14 bases between. The CDR3 nucleotides read TGTGCCAGCAGTGCCCTAGTGAACATTGAGCAGTTCTTC. This gives the protein CASSALVNIEQFF.

Remarks on this clonotype: This may come from a read error, since a much larger clone is one base off. The gene calls are TRBV11-2 and TRBJ2-6; TRBD1 might be the D (5 bases). Germline loops: CDR1 SGHAT, CDR2 FQNNGV. The CDR3 is made up of 16 amino acids. The CDR3: CASSLVGGVGADVLTF. The CDR3 region has the DNA TGTGCCAGCAGCTTAGTGGGTGGGGTTGGGGCCGACGTCCTGACTTTC.

Ten or more counts support this clonotype. The chain combines TRBV20-1 with TRBJ2-1; D is ambiguous. CDR1 is DFQATT, CDR2 SNEGSKA, per germline (reference sequence). This CDR3 is 13 amino acids long. Trimming shortened V by 4 bases and J by 3 bases, and 10 bases separated the two germline ends. CDR3 sequence (DNA): TGCAGTGCTACCCTGCAGAGCTACAATGAGCAGTTCTTC. It codes for CSATLQSYNEQFF.

This clonotype has a handful of counts. The V call is TRBV7-2, the J call TRBJ2-7; TRBD2 aligns across 7 bases. The ends lost 5 bases at V and 0 bases at J; junction bases unmatched: 10. This CDR3 has 16 residues. The germline CDR1 and CDR2 sequences are SGHTA and FQGNSA. The CDR3 region has the DNA TGTGCCAGCAGCCCCGCCGGCCTAGCGGTCTCCTACGAGCAGTACTTC. This codes for CASSPAGLAVSYEQYF. The complete variable domain, with remaining parts taken from reference TRBV7-2 and TRBJ2-7, reads GAGVSQSPSNKVTEKGKDVELRCDPISGHTALYWYRQSLGQGLEFLIYFQGNSAPDKSGLPSDRFSAERTGGSVSTLTIQRTQQEDSAVYLCASSPAGLAVSYEQYFGPGTRLTVT.

There are a few counts of this clonotype. A much more abundant neighbour one base away suggests this may be a read error. This chain uses TRBV5-1 with TRBJ2-3, with 10 bases aligning to TRBD2. Germline V CDR1 and CDR2: SGHRS, YFSETQ. The CDR3 contains 16 residues. CDR3 region: CAGSLAASGSPDTQYF. Here the CDR3 DNA reads TGCGCCGGCAGCTTGGCGGCTAGCGGGAGTCCGGATACGCAGTATTTT.

This clonotype showed up many times. The V call is TRBV12-3 or TRBV12-4, the J call TRBJ2-1; TRBD2 matches 9 bases. The length of the CDR3 is 15 residues. Trimming took 5 bases from V and 5 from J; bases not matched to a gene: 7. The chain's CDR3 is CASSLLAGLNNEQFF. The CDR3 DNA follows: TGTGCCAGCAGTCTACTAGCGGGCCTCAACAATGAGCAGTTCTTC.

This clonotype has a count of ten or more. A read error is possible here, since a much larger clone lies one base away. V usage is TRBV7-2 and J usage is TRBJ1-1, with D unresolved. This CDR3 region has 13 residues. The ends were cut back, 5 bases at V and 6 bases at J, with 13 bases in the middle. Germline assignment: CDR1 SGHTA and CDR2 FQGNSA. CDR3 sequence (DNA): TGTGCCAGCAGCCAAGGACCAAACGCTGAAGCTTTCTTT. This sequence encodes CASSQGPNAEAFF.

This clonotype was seen repeatedly, ten times or more. This sequence joins TRBV5-6 and TRBJ1-4; no reliable D call. The V and J ends lost 4 bases and 0 bases respectively, with 10 bases between them. The CDR3 runs 15 residues. Germline loops: CDR1 SGHDT, CDR2 YYEEEE. In DNA, the CDR3 is TGTGCCAGCAGCCCAATGTCCGCAACTAATGAAAAACTGTTTTTT. This sequence encodes CASSPMSATNEKLFF. Drawing the rest from reference TRBV5-6 and TRBJ1-4, the complete variable domain is DAGVTQSPTHLIKTRGQQVTLRCSPKSGHDTVSWYQQALGQGPQFIFQYYEEEERQRGNFPDRFSGHQFPNYSSELNVNALLLGDSALYLCASSPMSATNEKLFFGSGTQLSVL.

On this clonotype: This clone may be a read error of a much larger clone one base away. This chain connects TRBV7-9 to TRBJ1-1; D call uncertain. CDR3 length equals 12 residues. Germline V gives CDR1 SEHNR, CDR2 FQNEAQ (reference sequence). As DNA, the CDR3 is TGTGCCAGCAGCTTTACGAACGCTGAAGCTTTCTTT. This translates into CASSFTNAEAFF.

This clonotype has a handful of counts. V usage is TRBV5-4 and J usage is TRBJ2-1; the match to TRBD1 covers 9 bases. V shed 3 bases and J 4 bases; nucleotides not matched to a gene: 8. The CDR3 consists of 16 residues. Germline CDR1 and CDR2: SGHNT and YYREEE (reference sequence). This CDR3 reads CASSSAGQGLYNEQFF. The CDR3 coding sequence is TGTGCCAGCAGCTCGGCCGGACAGGGGCTGTACAATGAGCAGTTCTTC. The whole variable domain, filled in from reference TRBV5-4 and TRBJ2-1, reads ETGVTQSPTHLIKTRGQQVTLRCSSQSGHNTVSWYQQALGQGPQFIFQYYREEENGRGNFPPRFSGLQFPNYSSELNVNALELDDSALYLCASSSAGQGLYNEQFFGPGTRLTVL.

At least ten counts were recorded for this clonotype. The chain is built from TRBV24-1 and TRBJ2-1; 8 bases match TRBD1. The germline V gene has CDR1 KGHDR and CDR2 SFDVKD. This CDR3 has 16 amino acids. V was pared by 3 bases and J by 7 bases, with 10 bases of the junction left unmatched. The CDR3, as DNA: TGTGCCACCAGTGATACAGGGGGAACTACTAGGAATGAGCAGTTCTTC. It codes for CATSDTGGTTRNEQFF.

A remark on this clonotype: This may arise from a read error, as a much more abundant clone is one base away. The chain has TRBV4-2 and TRBJ2-7; 9 bases line up with TRBD2. There are 14 residues in the CDR3. Germline-derived CDR1 and CDR2 are LGHNA and YNFKEQ. CDR3: CASSPLGTSFEQDF. For the CDR3, the DNA is TGTGCCAGCAGCCCCTTAGGGACTAGCTTCGAGCAGGACTTC.

This clonotype was counted at least ten times. The chain uses TRBV4-2 and TRBJ2-7; 12 positions agree with TRBD1. Germline-derived CDR1 and CDR2 are LGHNA and YNFKEQ. This CDR3 spans 18 amino acids. Germline trimming cut 3 bases from V and 6 bases from J; bases unmatched to any gene: 15. The CDR3 protein is CASSQGGPGGTGGGEQYF. CDR3 in DNA: TGTGCCAGCAGCCAGGGGGGACCGGGCGGGACAGGGGGCGGCGAGCAGTACTTC.

The table lists this clonotype with many counts. J is TRBJ1-5 and V is TRBV2; 7 bases fit TRBD1. V gave up 7 bases and J gave up 7 bases; unmatched junction bases: 7. CDR1 is SNHLY and CDR2 is FYNNEI in the germline V gene. The CDR3 contains 13 residues. The CDR3 loop reads CASNDREEQPQHF. The CDR3 DNA is TGTGCCAGCAACGACAGGGAAGAGCAGCCCCAGCATTTT.

The chain uses TRBV2 and TRBJ2-3, with 9 nucleotides matching TRBD1. Germline CDR1 and CDR2: SNHLY and FYNNEI. Germline trimming cut 7 bases from V and 11 bases from J; bases unmatched to any gene: 7. The CDR3 runs 12 residues. The CDR3 loop reads CASTQGAYEQYF. CDR3 coding DNA: TGTGCCAGCACACAGGGGGCCTATGAGCAGTATTTT.

By share of the sample, this clonotype is medium-sized. The V and J genes are TRBV6-5 and TRBJ2-7, with D perhaps assigned TRBD1 or TRBD2 (6 bases each). Between the trimmed V and J ends, which lost 2 bases and 0 bases, there was a span of 11 bases. This CDR3 has 15 residues. Per germline, CDR1 MNHEY and CDR2 SVGAGI. CDR3 nucleotides: TGTGCCAGCAGTTACGGAGGGACATCCTCCTACGAGCAGTACTTC. This codes for CASSYGGTSSYEQYF.